Here is one T cell receptor (beta chain) with its context. This clonotype was observed a handful of times. Its recognized antigen is unknown. There are no base qualities to consult, and no much larger clone falls within one base. The CDR3 has 16 amino acids, counting the end cysteine and phenylalanine. Only the CDR3 DNA stays, 48 bases, in frame from base 1. V is trimmed back by 4 bases and J by 2 bases, and the junction contains 8 bases that no gene match accounts for. From a lookup of the germline V gene (reference sequence), CDR1 and CDR2 are MNHEY and SMNVEV. The sample belongs to a study of response to subunit inactivated influenza vaccine (dated by TCRdb to the late 2010s). About the study as a whole: Deep quantitative profiling of the T cell receptor repertoire was used in the study to follow responses to a trivalent subunit inactivated influenza vaccine.

Points the paper makes about the study in general: It was suggested by the authors that each seasonal influenza vaccination may recruit only a limited number of new T cells.

The protocol used for the library was RT-PCR. The instrument given in TCRdb is Illumina HiSeq 2500. The public reads were reanalyzed by TCRdb: fastp trimming at Q25, MiXCR alignment, in-frame beta chains only. Each CDR3 protein appears once, grouped with its most common genes and DNA. A total of hundreds of thousands of distinct CDR3 sequences appear in this sample, 14% of them only once. Less than 7% of the sample lies in the top ten. The rearranged segments are TRBV27 and TRBJ2-7; 10 bases in the middle match TRBD2. This clonotype originated in a man over 45 who received an inactivated influenza vaccine. Donor details come from another sample of the same person, matched by shared clones. This material consisted of PBMCs from blood, taken 14 to 15 days before vaccination. The CDR3 here reads CASSSPASGGPYEQYF. The DNA sequence is given as TGTGCCAGCAGTTCCCCCGCTAGCGGGGGACCCTACGAGCAGTACTTC.